This record looks at one TCR beta chain sequence and its context. There are a few counts of this clone. This receptor's antigen is unknown. It has no much larger one-base neighbor in the sample; base qualities were not kept. The data derive from a study of OX40 agonist ivuxolimab in advanced cancers. Study-wide context: Ivuxolimab was an agonistic, fully human IgG2 monoclonal antibody directed against OX40 (CD134), a costimulatory receptor. The paper reports the monotherapy dose-escalation portion (N of about 50 patients) of the phase I ivuxolimab trial. Intravenous ivuxolimab was administered to patients every 2 weeks at six dose levels: 0.01, 0.1, 0.3, 1.5, 3 and 10 mg/kg. Patients were allowed to have had prior anti-PD-1, anti-PD-L1 or anti-CTLA-4 therapy, and approximately 40% of the dose-escalation patients had been treated with checkpoint inhibitors. Peripheral TCRbeta sequencing aimed to test whether ivuxolimab altered TCR sequence diversity and caused clonal T-cell expansion. A male proportion of under 85% and a mean age of about 60 years, ranging from about 20 to 85, were recorded for the dose-escalation cohort. Of the approximately 54 patients in dose escalation, about 20 had hepatocellular carcinoma, roughly 15 had melanoma, 9 had renal cell carcinoma and 9 had head and neck cancer. Three dose-escalation patients achieved partial responses, one with hepatocellular carcinoma and two with cutaneous melanoma.

Results and caveats for the whole study, not just this receptor: The antigen specificity of the clonally expanded peripheral T cells was not determined. After ivuxolimab, more expanded clones were found on average in CD8+ T cells than in CD4+ T cells. Low levels of normalized T-cell clonal expansion were also shown by some nonresponding patients. Partial responders in the 0.1-3.0 mg/kg groups had among the lowest normalized peripheral clonal expansion, especially among CD8+ T cells. At doses from 0.1 to 3.0 mg/kg, clonal expansion was seen in both CD4+ and CD8+ blood T cells between baseline and week 6.

For sequencing of the TCRbeta CDR3 region, genomic DNA was extracted from the sorted cells. The immunoSEQ Assay was used to sequence the TCRbeta CDR3 regions. TCRdb provides this immuneACCESS table in a form limited to in-frame rearrangements. Some clones are lacking; in checked studies, under half of them reflect an unresolved V gene, and why the rest are absent is not known. The table for this sample lists about 66,000 clones; 91% of them were counted only once. Roughly 13% of the sample is held by the ten biggest clonotypes. Clipping removes 6 bases from V and 0 bases from J, with 7 as the unmatched junction base count. The germline V gene gives CDR1 as KGHSH and CDR2 as LQKENI. Spanning cysteine to phenylalanine, the CDR3 consists of 15 amino acids. The CDR3 DNA has 45 bases and is translated from base 1. Patients with a history of autoimmune disease or receiving systemic immunosuppression were excluded from the trial. In every dose cohort, peripheral blood was drawn for TCR sequencing at baseline, cycle 4 day 1, and cycle 7 day 1. The samples were drawn from a first-in-human, open-label, multicenter phase I dose-escalation trial of ivuxolimab. Adults with locally advanced or metastatic melanoma, renal cell carcinoma, hepatocellular carcinoma or head and neck squamous cell carcinoma were enrolled in the trial. Before TCR sequencing, CD4+ T cells and CD8+ T cells were sorted from peripheral blood as separate populations.

The chain joins TRBV18 to TRBJ1-1, with 7 central nucleotides matching TRBD1. This receptor was taken from an adult with an advanced solid tumor such as melanoma, head and neck, liver or kidney cancer. The source was CD4+ or CD8+ T cells sorted from blood, collected in a trial of the OX40 agonist ivuxolimab. The CDR3 region: CASSPKTGLNTEAFF. At the DNA level, the sequence is TGTGCCAGCTCCCCGAAGACAGGGCTGAACACTGAAGCTTTCTTT.